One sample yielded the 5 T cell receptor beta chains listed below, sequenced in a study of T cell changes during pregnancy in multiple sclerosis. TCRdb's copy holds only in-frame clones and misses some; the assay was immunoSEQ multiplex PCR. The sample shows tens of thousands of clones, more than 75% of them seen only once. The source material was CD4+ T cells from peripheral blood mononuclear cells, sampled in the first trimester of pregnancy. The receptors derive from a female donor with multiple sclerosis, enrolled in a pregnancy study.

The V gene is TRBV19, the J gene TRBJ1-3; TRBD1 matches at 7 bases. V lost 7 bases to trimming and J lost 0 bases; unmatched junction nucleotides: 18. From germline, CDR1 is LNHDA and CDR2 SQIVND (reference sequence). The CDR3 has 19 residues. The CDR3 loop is CASTINLSGQFFSGNTIYF. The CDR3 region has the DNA TGTGCCAGTACCATAAACCTATCGGGACAGTTCTTCTCTGGAAACACCATATATTTT.

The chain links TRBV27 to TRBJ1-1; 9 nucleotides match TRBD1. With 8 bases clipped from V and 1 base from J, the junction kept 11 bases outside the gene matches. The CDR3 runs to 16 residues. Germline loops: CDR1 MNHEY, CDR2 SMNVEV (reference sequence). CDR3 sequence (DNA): TGTGCCAGCCACCCGGGACAGGGTTTTGAGAACACTGAAGCTTTCTTT. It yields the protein CASHPGQGFENTEAFF.

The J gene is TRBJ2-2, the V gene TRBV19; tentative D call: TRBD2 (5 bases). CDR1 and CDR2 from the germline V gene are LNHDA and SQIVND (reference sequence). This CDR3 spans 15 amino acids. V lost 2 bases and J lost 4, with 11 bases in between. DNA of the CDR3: TGTGCCAGTAGTATACGGCGGGTAGGCACCGGGGAGCTGTTTTTT. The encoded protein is CASSIRRVGTGELFF.

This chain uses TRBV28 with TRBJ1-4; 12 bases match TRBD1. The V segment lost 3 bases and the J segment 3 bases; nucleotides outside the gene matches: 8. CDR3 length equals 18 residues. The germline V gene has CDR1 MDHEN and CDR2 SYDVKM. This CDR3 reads CASSFYWGQGASNEKLFF. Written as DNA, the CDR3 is TGTGCCAGCAGTTTTTACTGGGGACAGGGGGCTTCTAATGAAAAACTGTTTTTT.

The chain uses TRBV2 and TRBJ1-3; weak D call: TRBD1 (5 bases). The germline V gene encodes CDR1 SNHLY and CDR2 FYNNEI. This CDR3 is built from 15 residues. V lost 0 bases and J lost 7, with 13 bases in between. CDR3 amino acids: CASSEAGGISNTIYF. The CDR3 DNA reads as TGTGCCAGCAGTGAAGCGGGGGGAATCTCGAACACCATATATTTT.